This entry features one T cell receptor (beta chain) sequence. This clonotype was seen repeatedly, ten times or more. Its antigen has not been determined. One base away there is no much larger clone; base qualities are not given. This entry comes from a study of T cell repertoires in cytomegalovirus infection (dated by TCRdb to the late 2010s). Notes on the research overall: Donor HLA type was relevant to the analysis, as public TCR beta signatures indicated carriage of CMV infection together with the matching HLA type. On the study overall, not on this receptor specifically: In both this cohort and an independent cohort of several hundred donors, the cumulative frequency of public TCR beta family members distinguished carriers of CMV infection plus the relevant HLA type. The ex vivo response was dominated by HLA-C-restricted CMV-specific TCR beta clonotypes, which also provided the single most frequent clonotype in two of eight donors.

Sequencer: Illumina HiSeq 1500. Starting from the raw public reads, TCRdb applied fastp trimming at Q25, assembled clones with MiXCR and retained in-frame beta chains. Identical CDR3 proteins give one entry, which carries the most common genes and DNA. Within this sample are a few hundred thousand distinct CDR3 sequences, with less than 9.5% of them counted one time only. The ten most abundant clones make up about 16% of the sample. What was sequenced was PBMCs. This clonotype originated in a human donor in good health (CMV status not recorded). Some clones in this sample may be carry-over from other donors' samples.

The DNA sequence is as follows: TGTGCCAGCAGCTTAGTGGCTAGCTGGCAAGAGACCCAGTACTTC. It specifies CASSLVASWQETQYF. The chain joins TRBV7-6 to TRBJ2-5; the D gene is perhaps TRBD2, on 5 matching bases. The germline V gene specifies SGHVS as CDR1 and FNYEAQ as CDR2. V is clipped by 1 base and J by 2 bases, and the sequence between their germline boundaries is 11 bases long. Taken from cysteine to phenylalanine, the CDR3 has 15 residues. Left in the record is the CDR3 DNA by itself, 45 bases read in frame from the first base.